This TCR beta chain comes out of a study of CD8 T cells in ankylosing spondylitis. Study-wide points: Clones linked to disease were reported to show significant enrichment in matched ankylosing spondylitis synovial fluid. Earlier reports found some motif variants in synovial fluid and blood in reactive arthritis. Eight highly homologous variants formed a TCR beta motif that appeared characteristic of ankylosing spondylitis blood.

In this sample, this clonotype turned up a few times. Antigen: not known. The ends were cut back, 0 bases at V and 1 base at J, with 20 bases in the middle. This CDR3 has 18 residues. Germline values: CDR1 DFQATT, CDR2 SNEGSKA (reference sequence). By quantitative 5'-RACE with molecular barcodes, the TCR beta libraries were made. Using its own MiXCR run on the 5' RACE reads, TCRdb lists one record per CDR3 protein. The sample lists around 440,000 distinct CDR3 sequences, 17% occurring once. Sequenced sample: blood, either unsorted or a sorted T cell fraction (not recorded which). The chain joins TRBV20-1 to TRBJ2-3; no clear D. This clonotype was sampled from a male donor with ankylosing spondylitis. In DNA, the CDR3 is TGCAGTGCTAGAGATCGGTTAGGACCTAACTTCCGCACAGATACGCAGTATTTT. It yields the protein CSARDRLGPNFRTDTQYF.